This is a list of T cell receptor beta chains from one sample in a study of T cells after posttransplantation cyclophosphamide. The method was immunoSEQ multiplex PCR; TCRdb's version includes in-frame clones alone and lacks a portion of them. This table has more than 20,000 clones, roughly nine tenths appearing once. Here the sequenced sample was PBMCs, taken around 390 days after allogeneic stem cell transplant with calcineurin inhibitor and methotrexate. These receptors came from a female patient between 30 and 45 years old who received an allogeneic stem cell transplant from an unrelated donor, was CMV-positive, and had acute and chronic GVHD. Some T cells may be transferred from the graft donor. Both conserved end residues are part of each CDR3. The order of the fields is D gene, clone size, V gene, J gene, CDR3 length, CDR3 DNA, CDR3 protein. A D gene is named only where the DNA matches it firmly. Size tells how often a clone was seen (once, few, many) or the class of an expanded clone, and some rows leave it out.

>TRBD2|once|TRBV7-3|TRBJ2-3|16
TGTGCCAGCAGCCGAGAGGCTAGCGGGAACACAGATACGCAGTATTTT
CASSREASGNTDTQYF
>-|few|TRBV6-5|TRBJ1-3|15
TGTGCCAGCAGTTACTCCGGGGACTCTGGAAACACCATATATTTT
CASSYSGDSGNTIYF
>-|-|TRBV6-5|TRBJ2-3|15
TGTGCCAGCAGTCCTCGGACCGAAGGGGTATATACGCAGTATTTT
CASSPRTEGVYTQYF
>TRBD2|-|TRBV14|TRBJ2-3|16
TGTGCCAGCAGCCAGACTAGCGGCGGAGGCACAGATACGCAGTATTTT
CASSQTSGGGTDTQYF
>-|-|TRBV27|TRBJ1-1|14
TGTGCCAGCAGCCCAGACGGAAGAGGTACTGAAGCTTTCTTT
CASSPDGRGTEAFF
>TRBD2|-|TRBV11-2|TRBJ2-7|15
TGTGCCAGCAGCGTAACTAGCGGGAGACTCCACGAGCAGTACTTC
CASSVTSGRLHEQYF
>-|-|TRBV19|TRBJ2-4|14
TGTGCCAGCAGAGGGGGATCGACCAAAAACATTCAGTACTTC
CASRGGSTKNIQYF
>-|few|TRBV19|TRBJ1-5|14
TGTGCCAGTAGTATCAAGGTGGGGCCACAGCCCCAGCATTTT
CASSIKVGPQPQHF
>-|-|TRBV27|TRBJ2-4|15
TGTGCCAGCGGGTACAGGGTCCGAGCCAAAAACATTCAGTACTTC
CASGYRVRAKNIQYF
>TRBD2|-|TRBV5-1|TRBJ2-3|16
TGCGCCAGCAGCTTGGAGGGAGGGTTACGGACAGATACGCAGTATTTT
CASSLEGGLRTDTQYF
>-|-|TRBV12-5|TRBJ2-2|14
TGTGCTAGTTTCGTGGGGCAAGGCACCGGGGAGCTGTTTTTT
CASFVGQGTGELFF
>TRBD1|-|TRBV4-1|TRBJ1-1|14
TGCGCCAGCAGCCACCGGGACAGAGAAACTGAAGCTTTCTTT
CASSHRDRETEAFF
>-|-|TRBV19|TRBJ1-2|15
TGTGCCAGTAGTATAGTAGTCCGGTCTAACTATGGCTACACCTTC
CASSIVVRSNYGYTF
>-|-|TRBV19|TRBJ2-3|13
TGTGCCAGTTTGAGAGGGGGGGCGGATACGCAGTATTTT
CASLRGGADTQYF
>TRBD2|few|TRBV10-3|TRBJ2-1|14
TGTGCCATCAGTGGCAGCGGGAGACCTAATGAGCAGTTCTTC
CAISGSGRPNEQFF
>-|-|TRBV27|TRBJ2-1|12
TGTGCCAGCGGGAGACAGGTCAATGAGCAGTTCTTC
CASGRQVNEQFF
>TRBD2|-|TRBV5-4|TRBJ2-5|16
TGTGCCAGCAGCTGGAAACTAGCGGGAGAGGGAGAGACCCAGTACTTC
CASSWKLAGEGETQYF
>-|-|TRBV18|TRBJ2-3|12
TGTGCCAGCTCACCAGGGCCAGATACGCAGTATTTT
CASSPGPDTQYF
>-|-|TRBV7-2|TRBJ1-1|13
TGTGCCAGCAGCCGGACCGGGACAAAAGAAGCTTTCTTT
CASSRTGTKEAFF
>-|once|TRBV11-2|TRBJ2-5|14
TGTGCCAGCAGCCCAACAGGTTTCCAAGAGACCCAGTACTTC
CASSPTGFQETQYF
>-|-|TRBV7-9|TRBJ2-7|14
TGTGCCAGCACCACTGCTGACAGGAACTACGAGCAGTACTTC
CASTTADRNYEQYF
>-|-|TRBV30|TRBJ2-1|15
TGTGCCTGGAGTGTGGTGGGGAGCTCCTACAATGAGCAGTTCTTC
CAWSVVGSSYNEQFF
>TRBD1|few|TRBV10-2|TRBJ1-1|15
TGCGCCAGCAGCTATGGACAGGGGGCGAACACTGAAGCTTTCTTT
CASSYGQGANTEAFF
>TRBD2|few|TRBV19|TRBJ2-1|15
TGTGCCAGTAGTATGGACACTAGCGGATACAATGAGCAGTTCTTC
CASSMDTSGYNEQFF
>TRBD1|-|TRBV7-9|TRBJ1-1|13
TGTGCCAGCACCCAGAGACAGGGCACTGAAGCTTTCTTT
CASTQRQGTEAFF
>TRBD2|-|TRBV7-8|TRBJ2-7|16
TGTGCCAGCAGCCCTGCTAGCGGGAGGAGTTTTTGGGAGCAGTACTTC
CASSPASGRSFWEQYF
>TRBD1|-|TRBV12-5|TRBJ1-1|16
TGTGCTAGTGATAGGGGGCGTTTCCCACCCAACACTGAAGCTTTCTTT
CASDRGRFPPNTEAFF
>-|-|TRBV27|TRBJ1-2|15
TGTGCCAGCAGTTTTAAGGGGGAGGGGGGCTATGGCTACACCTTC
CASSFKGEGGYGYTF